This T cell receptor beta chain was recorded in a study of shared clonotypes between healthy human individuals. At the level of the study: CD4 naive and CD4 memory each took three plates per donor, while CD8 naive took two and CD8 memory one.

Regarding the study as a whole: A reduction in generation probabilities was seen for non-shared clonotypes relative to those shared by all four donors.

On this clone itself: The antigen remains undetermined.

Germline V CDR1 and CDR2: MGHRA, YSYEKL. CDR3 length: 16 amino acids. V was pared by 1 base and J by 8 bases, with 11 bases of the junction left unmatched. Authors' data handling: ImmunoSEQ junction-only sequences lacked quality scores, so their filtering differed. Clones were sequenced by immunoSEQ multiplex PCR, and TCRdb holds only the in-frame ones, with some missing. V and J calls plus clone size are reproduced from that table; the DNA served to infer D and trimming. This table has 2,500,000 or so clones, more than 90% appearing once. The sequence derives from a man between 18 and 29 years old in good health. The rearrangement joins TRBV4-1 to TRBJ2-1; 7 bases are shared with TRBD1. Sequenced sample: naive CD4+ T cells sorted from blood. The subset: CD45RA+ positively selected. CDR3 sequence (DNA): TGCGCCAGCAGCCAAGTAGGGCTAGCAGACAGGGATGAGCAGTTCTTC. Its protein product is CASSQVGLADRDEQFF.